The clone carrying this T cell receptor (beta chain) was seen a few times. What it binds is not known. TCRdb reprocessed the RT-PCR reads via MiXCR and lists one record per CDR3 protein. Here the sample spans approximately 530,000 distinct CDR3 sequences, 13% being singletons. This entry is derived from a study of response to subunit inactivated influenza vaccine. General study points: Authors suggested each seasonal flu vaccination may recruit only limited numbers of new T cells.

Specimen: PBMCs from blood, collected more than 35 days after vaccination. The clonotype comes from a man between 50 and 59 years old who received an inactivated influenza vaccine.

As DNA, the CDR3 is TGCGCCAGCAGCTTGGCGTTAACTAGCGGGGTTTACAATGAGCAGTTCTTC. This sequence encodes CASSLALTSGVYNEQFF. The gene calls are TRBV5-1 and TRBJ2-1, with 10 bases lining up with TRBD2. The V segment lost 0 bases and the J segment 4 bases; nucleotides outside the gene matches: 7. The CDR3 covers 17 residues. Germline loops: CDR1 SGHRS, CDR2 YFSETQ.